This T cell receptor beta chain was identified during a study of tumor-infiltrating lymphocytes in localized non-small cell lung cancer. Across the whole study: Several tumor histologies, both smoking statuses, and some post-neoadjuvant chemotherapy samples were included.

The CDR3 is 15 amino acids. Per germline, CDR1 SGHNT and CDR2 YYREEE (reference sequence). V lost 2 bases, J lost 1 base, and 5 bases stayed unmatched. Libraries were prepared by immunoSEQ multiplex PCR; TCRdb keeps only in-frame clonotypes and omits some of them. The table records 9,000 to 10,000 clones, around 72% of them present only once. The sequence was obtained from a human donor with non-small cell lung cancer. The sequencing sample was made of lung tumor tissue. This sequence joins TRBV5-4 and TRBJ1-1, with 7 bases lining up with TRBD1. CDR3 sequence: CASSFGQARNTEAFF. Written as DNA, the CDR3 is TGTGCCAGCAGCTTCGGACAGGCAAGGAACACTGAAGCTTTCTTT.